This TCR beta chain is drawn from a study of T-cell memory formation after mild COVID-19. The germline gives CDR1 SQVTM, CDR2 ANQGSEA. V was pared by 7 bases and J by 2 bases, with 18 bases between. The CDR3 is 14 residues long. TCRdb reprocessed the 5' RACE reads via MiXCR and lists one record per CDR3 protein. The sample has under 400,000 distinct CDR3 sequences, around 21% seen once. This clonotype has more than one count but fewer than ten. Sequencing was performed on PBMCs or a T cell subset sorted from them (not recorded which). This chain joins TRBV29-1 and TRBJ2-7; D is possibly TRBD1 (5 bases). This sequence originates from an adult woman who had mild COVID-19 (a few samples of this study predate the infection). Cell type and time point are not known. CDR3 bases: TGCAGCGCTGGGCCCGGCGACAGACCCTACGAGCAGTACTTC. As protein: CSAGPGDRPYEQYF.